This is a list of T cell receptor beta chains from one sample in a study of blood T cells in healthy people across ages. TCRdb analysed the 5' RACE reads with MiXCR anew, one entry per CDR3 protein. The table lists about a million distinct CDR3 sequences, 48% of them singletons. The sample was blood. These receptors came from a young man in good health. Both conserved end residues are trimmed from each CDR3. Fields, in order: CDR3 protein, V gene.

CDR3: ASSLDYSSGANVLT; V: TRBV7-2
CDR3: ASSPVLYTQY; V: TRBV7-2
CDR3: ASSTPGKNTEAF; V: TRBV7-2
CDR3: ASSDGRGITDTQY; V: TRBV6-1
CDR3: ASSQDRAGRPY; V: TRBV3-1
CDR3: ASSPTGEAQPQH; V: TRBV12-3/TRBV12-4
CDR3: ASSAPPRDLAYEQY; V: TRBV28
CDR3: ASNMKGAGTDTQY; V: TRBV6-5
CDR3: ASGTSDVSGYEQY; V: TRBV6-5
CDR3: SARDIRAAREQY; V: TRBV20-1
CDR3: ATSRDGAGIYGYT; V: TRBV15
CDR3: ASSCTLAGGRYTQY; V: TRBV4-2
CDR3: ASRESGRGNYGYT; V: TRBV27
CDR3: ASSSPFGTGGSGYT; V: TRBV7-2
CDR3: ASGGGAQNEKLF; V: TRBV2